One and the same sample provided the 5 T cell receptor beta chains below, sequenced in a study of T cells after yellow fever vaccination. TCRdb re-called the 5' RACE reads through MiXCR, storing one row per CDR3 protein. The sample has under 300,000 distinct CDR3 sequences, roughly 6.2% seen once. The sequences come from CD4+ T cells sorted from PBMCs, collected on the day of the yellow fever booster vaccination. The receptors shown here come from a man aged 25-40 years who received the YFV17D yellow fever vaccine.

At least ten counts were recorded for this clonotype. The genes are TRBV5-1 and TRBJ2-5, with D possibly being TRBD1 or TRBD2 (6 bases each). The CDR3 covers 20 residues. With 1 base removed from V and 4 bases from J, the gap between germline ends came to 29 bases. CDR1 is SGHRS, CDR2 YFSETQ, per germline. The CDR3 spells CASSLSSGARRISHRETQYF. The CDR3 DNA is TGCGCCAGCAGCTTGTCGTCGGGGGCCCGTCGAATCTCACATAGAGAGACCCAGTACTTC.

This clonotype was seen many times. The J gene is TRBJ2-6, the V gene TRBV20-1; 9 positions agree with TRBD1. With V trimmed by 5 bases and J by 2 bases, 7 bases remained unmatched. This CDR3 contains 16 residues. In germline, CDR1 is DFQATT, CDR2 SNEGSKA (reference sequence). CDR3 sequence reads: CSASGTGQAGANVLTF. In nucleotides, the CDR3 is TGCAGTGCTTCCGGGACAGGGCAGGCTGGGGCCAACGTCCTGACTTTC.

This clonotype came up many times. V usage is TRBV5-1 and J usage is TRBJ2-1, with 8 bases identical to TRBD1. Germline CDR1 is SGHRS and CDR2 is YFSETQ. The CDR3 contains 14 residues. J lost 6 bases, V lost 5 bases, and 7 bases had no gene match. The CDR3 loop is CASRLGQGSNEQFF. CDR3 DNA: TGCGCCAGCAGGCTAGGACAGGGAAGCAATGAGCAGTTCTTC.

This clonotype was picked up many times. The CDR3 sequence is CASSPTSGSLNEQFF. The CDR3 DNA reads as TGTGCCAGCAGCCCGACTAGCGGGAGTCTAAATGAGCAGTTCTTC. The rearrangement links TRBV3-1 to TRBJ2-1; 12 bases fit TRBD2. The CDR3 covers 15 residues. Germline CDR1 LGHDT, CDR2 YNNKEL (reference sequence). V shed 4 bases, J shed 7 bases, and the junction held 5 bases outside the gene matches.

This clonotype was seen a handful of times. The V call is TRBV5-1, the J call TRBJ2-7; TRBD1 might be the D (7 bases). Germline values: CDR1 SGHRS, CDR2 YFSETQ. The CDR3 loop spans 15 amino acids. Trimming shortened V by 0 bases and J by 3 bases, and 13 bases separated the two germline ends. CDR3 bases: TGCGCCAGCAGCTTGGAGGGGGGACAGTTCTACGAGCAGTACTTC. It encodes CASSLEGGQFYEQYF.